This is a list of T cell receptor beta chains from one sample in a study of early T cells in non-severe SARS-CoV-2 infection. TCRdb reprocessed the 5' RACE reads with MiXCR, giving one entry per CDR3 protein. The sample lists approximately 100,000 distinct CDR3 sequences, approximately 9.9% occurring once. Specimen: whole blood. The origin of the receptors is an adult who was a healthcare worker with PCR-confirmed SARS-CoV-2 infection or an uninfected control (not recorded which). Each CDR3 is given with its conserved first and last residue.

TRBJ1-1,TRBV7-9,CASSLGTLNTEAFF
TRBJ1-1,TRBV29-1,CSVEPDLNTEAFF
TRBJ1-5,TRBV29-1,CSVEDTVYNQPQHF
TRBJ2-2,TRBV5-1,CASSPRDNPGELFF
TRBJ1-2,TRBV2,CASSSSGTGMDGYTF
TRBJ1-1,TRBV7-2,CASSLAPRPERTEAFF
TRBJ2-7,TRBV7-9,CASSPTMGQTYEQYF
TRBJ2-5,TRBV5-1,CASSSDGATQETQYF
TRBJ1-5,TRBV6-1,CASSPDGARPHHF
TRBJ2-7,TRBV3-1,CASSQNREQYF
TRBJ1-2,TRBV6-5,CASKDTNYGYTF
TRBJ2-7,TRBV12-3/TRBV12-4,CASSFGGTNSYEQYF
TRBJ2-3,TRBV5-1,CASSRDRATDTQYF
TRBJ2-1,TRBV12-3/TRBV12-4,CASRETSASYNEQFF
TRBJ2-5,TRBV11-2,CASSNRDRAEETQYF